This TCR beta chain emerged from a study of Ad26.COV2.S vaccination and SARS-CoV-2 variants. The treatment here: roughly 20 received Ad26.COV2.S at low or high dose, single or two shots; about five received placebo; per-sample allocation not given. Vaccine and placebo recipients were sampled on day 63 after the first injection. The repertoire was sequenced with immunoSEQ multiplex PCR; TCRdb's copy has only in-frame clones and lacks some. The data contain 300,000 to 450,000 clones, about 88% of them seen just once; the ten biggest clones take up about 3.3%. The sequence came from a person between 18 and 59 years old who received the Ad26.COV2.S COVID-19 vaccine or a placebo. Specimen: peripheral blood, collected in a trial of Ad26.COV2.S vaccine versus placebo.

CDR3 protein: CASSEVGLAGAMGETQYF. DNA for the CDR3: TGTGCCAGCAGTGAAGTGGGTCTAGCGGGGGCCATGGGGGAGACCCAGTACTTC. The V and J genes are TRBV2 and TRBJ2-5; 10 bases map to TRBD2. Germline-derived CDR1 and CDR2 are SNHLY and FYNNEI. This CDR3 contains 18 residues. Trimming cost V 1 base and J 5 bases; bases outside gene matches: 13.